These 10 T cell receptor beta chains originate from one sample sequenced in a study of OX40 agonist ivuxolimab in advanced cancers. Sequenced by immunoSEQ multiplex PCR; TCRdb stores in-frame clones only, minus some. The sample has about 90,000 clones, roughly nine tenths seen once; the top ten hold roughly 9.4%. Specimen: CD4+ or CD8+ T cells sorted from blood, collected in a trial of the OX40 agonist ivuxolimab. The receptors were sampled from an adult with an advanced solid tumor such as melanoma, head and neck, liver or kidney cancer.

This chain joins TRBV28 and TRBJ2-7; 9 nucleotides line up with TRBD1. V lost 8 bases and J lost 6; bases outside the gene matches: 8. Per the germline V gene, CDR1 is MDHEN and CDR2 is SYDVKM. CDR3 size: 13 residues. For the CDR3, the DNA is TGTGCCAGCTCGACAGGGGGTTCGGTCGAGCAGTACTTC. Amino acids: CASSTGGSVEQYF.

The V gene is TRBV27, the J gene TRBJ1-2; D uncertain. The V and J ends lost 5 bases and 4 bases respectively, with 11 bases between them. This CDR3 region has 13 residues. Germline V gene sequence: CDR1 MNHEY, CDR2 SMNVEV (reference sequence). The CDR3 sequence: CASSQGFAYGYTF. The CDR3 bases are TGTGCCAGCAGTCAAGGGTTCGCCTATGGCTACACCTTC.

This rearrangement joins TRBV5-1 to TRBJ2-5, with 8 nucleotides matching TRBD1. Trimming at V came to 0 bases and at J to 5 bases, leaving 9 bases not matched to a gene. Germline loops: CDR1 SGHRS, CDR2 YFSETQ. The CDR3 sequence is 16 residues long. The CDR3 loop reads CASSLGPRGHAETQYF. Written as DNA, the CDR3 is TGCGCCAGCAGCTTGGGTCCCAGGGGGCATGCGGAGACCCAGTACTTC.

The rearrangement links TRBV2 to TRBJ2-7; possible D gene TRBD2, 5 bases. The V end lost 8 bases, the J end lost 2 bases, and 16 bases lay between the germline ends. Germline assignment: CDR1 SNHLY and CDR2 FYNNEI. The CDR3 has 14 amino acids. CDR3 in amino acids: CASFQGRSTYEQYF. CDR3 DNA: TGTGCCAGCTTCCAAGGGAGATCGACCTACGAGCAGTACTTC.

This clone was seen a handful of times. V gene TRBV6-1 combines with J gene TRBJ2-6; D remains unclear. Trimming pared 6 bases from V and 0 bases from J, leaving 3 bases between. The CDR3 consists of 13 residues. CDR1 is MNHNS and CDR2 is SASEGT in the germline V gene. The CDR3, as DNA: TGTGCCAGCAGCACCTCTGGGGCCAACGTCCTGACTTTC. Its protein is CASSTSGANVLTF.

This chain links TRBV7-3 with TRBJ2-7; TRBD1 might be the D (6 bases). Germline CDR1 and CDR2: SGHTA and FQGTGA. The CDR3 runs 14 residues. Trimming stripped 2 bases from V and 3 bases from J, with 11 bases between. CDR3 region: CASSLDRGHYEQYF. Written as DNA, the CDR3 is TGTGCCAGCAGCTTAGATAGGGGACACTACGAGCAGTACTTC.

The rearrangement joins TRBV27 to TRBJ2-5; D may be TRBD1 (5 bases). CDR1 is MNHEY, CDR2 SMNVEV, per germline (reference sequence). CDR3 length equals 13 residues. With 6 bases removed from V and 5 bases from J, the gap between germline ends came to 13 bases. The CDR3 spells CASRPLGRETQYF. CDR3 DNA sequence: TGTGCCAGCAGACCCCTGGGGCGGGAGACCCAGTACTTC.

The table lists this clone with a count of one. The rearrangement joins TRBV27 to TRBJ1-1; 9 positions agree with TRBD1. V gave up 0 bases and J gave up 5 bases; unmatched junction bases: 4. CDR1 is MNHEY and CDR2 is SMNVEV in the germline V gene (reference sequence). The CDR3 is 15 residues long. The CDR3 nucleotides are TGTGCCAGCAGTTTATCGCGGACAGGGGTTACTGAAGCTTTCTTT. Encoded protein: CASSLSRTGVTEAFF.

The CDR3 DNA reads as TGTGCCAGCAGTTCGGGACAGATACGGGACCGAGCTTTCTTT. This translates into CASSSGQIRDRAFF. This chain joins TRBV28 and TRBJ1-1; 7 bases map to TRBD1. CDR1 is MDHEN and CDR2 is SYDVKM in the germline V gene. CDR3 length: 14 residues. V dropped 4 bases and J dropped 10; count of bases not matched to a gene: 12.

V gene TRBV4-1 combines with J gene TRBJ1-5; D ambiguous. V lost 1 base to trimming and J lost 5 bases, with 6 bases between them. Germline lookup yields CDR1 MGHRA and CDR2 YSYEKL. The CDR3 contains 13 residues. DNA for the CDR3: TGCGCCAGCAGCCAAGTCCTACATCAGCCCCAGCATTTT. It specifies CASSQVLHQPQHF.